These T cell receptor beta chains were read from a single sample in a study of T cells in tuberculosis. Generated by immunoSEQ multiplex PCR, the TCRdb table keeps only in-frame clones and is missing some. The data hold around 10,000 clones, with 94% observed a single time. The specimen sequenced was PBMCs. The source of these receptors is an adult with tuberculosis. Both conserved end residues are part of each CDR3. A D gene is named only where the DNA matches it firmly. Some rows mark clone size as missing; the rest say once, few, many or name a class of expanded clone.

cdr3_aa: CSVARGGRETQYF
cdr3_nt: TGCAGCGTGGCCCGGGGGGGCCGAGAGACCCAGTACTTC
clone_size: -
v_call: TRBV29-1
d_call: TRBD2
j_call: TRBJ2-5

cdr3_aa: CASSRLPGNEQFF
cdr3_nt: TGTGCCAGCAGCCGACTCCCTGGGAATGAGCAGTTCTTC
clone_size: -
v_call: TRBV5-7
d_call: -
j_call: TRBJ2-1

cdr3_aa: CSVRTGTDTQYF
cdr3_nt: TGCAGCGTGAGGACAGGAACAGATACGCAGTATTTT
clone_size: once
v_call: TRBV29-1
d_call: TRBD1
j_call: TRBJ2-3

cdr3_aa: CASSKAAGREQFF
cdr3_nt: TGTGCCAGTAGTAAAGCGGCGGGTCGAGAGCAGTTCTTC
clone_size: -
v_call: TRBV19
d_call: -
j_call: TRBJ2-1

cdr3_aa: CRGTRGGAGEQFF
cdr3_nt: TGTCGCGGGACTCGCGGGGGGGCGGGTGAGCAGTTCTTC
clone_size: -
v_call: TRBV30
d_call: TRBD2
j_call: TRBJ2-1

cdr3_aa: CASSYTGVETEAFF
cdr3_nt: TGTGCCAGCAGTTATACAGGGGTGGAGACTGAAGCTTTCTTT
clone_size: -
v_call: TRBV6-1
d_call: TRBD1
j_call: TRBJ1-1

cdr3_aa: CASSVGVGGAVETQYF
cdr3_nt: TGTGCCAGCAGCGTAGGGGTGGGTGGGGCGGTAGAGACCCAGTACTTC
clone_size: -
v_call: TRBV9
d_call: -
j_call: TRBJ2-5

cdr3_aa: CASSLGATGDTQYF
cdr3_nt: TGCGCCAGCAGCTTGGGGGCTACTGGGGATACGCAGTATTTT
clone_size: -
v_call: TRBV5-1
d_call: -
j_call: TRBJ2-3

cdr3_aa: CASSDQGVGEQFF
cdr3_nt: TGTGCCAGCAGTGATCAGGGGGTCGGTGAGCAGTTCTTC
clone_size: once
v_call: TRBV6-1
d_call: TRBD1
j_call: TRBJ2-1

cdr3_aa: CASSKGQAYEQYF
cdr3_nt: TGTGCCAGCAGCAAAGGACAGGCCTACGAGCAGTACTTC
clone_size: -
v_call: TRBV21-1
d_call: -
j_call: TRBJ2-7

cdr3_aa: CASSPRPLGSKETQYF
cdr3_nt: TGTGCCAGCAGCCCTAGACCCTTAGGAAGTAAAGAGACCCAGTACTTC
clone_size: few
v_call: TRBV7-8
d_call: -
j_call: TRBJ2-5

cdr3_aa: CASSQAGGGNEQFF
cdr3_nt: TGTGCCAGCAGCCAAGCAGGGGGTGGAAATGAGCAGTTCTTC
clone_size: -
v_call: TRBV14
d_call: TRBD1
j_call: TRBJ2-1

cdr3_aa: CASSIGDRAGGELFF
cdr3_nt: TGTGCCAGTAGTATTGGTGACAGGGCGGGCGGGGAGCTGTTTTTT
clone_size: -
v_call: TRBV19
d_call: TRBD1
j_call: TRBJ2-2

cdr3_aa: CASSLQRGTIYF
cdr3_nt: TGTGCCAGCAGCTTGCAAAGGGGAACCATATATTTT
clone_size: few
v_call: TRBV5-8
d_call: -
j_call: TRBJ1-3

cdr3_aa: CASSPTGTSGHEQYF
cdr3_nt: TGTGCCAGCAGCCCCACCGGGACTAGCGGACACGAGCAGTACTTC
clone_size: -
v_call: TRBV11-2
d_call: TRBD2
j_call: TRBJ2-7

cdr3_aa: CASSLGVAVTGELFF
cdr3_nt: TGTGCCAGCAGCTTAGGAGTGGCGGTCACCGGGGAGCTGTTTTTT
clone_size: -
v_call: TRBV11-2
d_call: -
j_call: TRBJ2-2

cdr3_aa: CASSPPSTDTQYF
cdr3_nt: TGTGCCAGCTCACCACCCTCCACAGATACGCAGTATTTT
clone_size: -
v_call: TRBV18
d_call: -
j_call: TRBJ2-3

cdr3_aa: CAWSGTDPYEQYF
cdr3_nt: TGTGCCTGGAGTGGGACAGATCCATACGAGCAGTACTTC
clone_size: -
v_call: TRBV30
d_call: -
j_call: TRBJ2-7

cdr3_aa: CASKRDRYSYEQYF
cdr3_nt: TGTGCCAGTAAAAGGGACAGGTATTCCTACGAGCAGTACTTC
clone_size: -
v_call: TRBV19
d_call: TRBD1
j_call: TRBJ2-7

cdr3_aa: CAGKTGGTEAFF
cdr3_nt: TGTGCCGGCAAGACAGGGGGGACTGAAGCTTTCTTT
clone_size: -
v_call: TRBV6-1
d_call: TRBD1
j_call: TRBJ1-1

cdr3_aa: CAISGSRITGTRWTGELFF
cdr3_nt: TGTGCCATCAGTGGGAGCCGAATTACCGGGACTAGATGGACCGGGGAGCTGTTTTTT
clone_size: -
v_call: TRBV10-3
d_call: TRBD2
j_call: TRBJ2-2

cdr3_aa: CASSFPGSNQPQHF
cdr3_nt: TGTGCCAGCAGTTTTCCGGGTAGCAATCAGCCCCAGCATTTT
clone_size: -
v_call: TRBV27
d_call: -
j_call: TRBJ1-5

cdr3_aa: CASSYRQGRNEQYF
cdr3_nt: TGTGCCAGCAGTTACCGACAGGGAAGGAACGAGCAGTACTTC
clone_size: -
v_call: TRBV6-5
d_call: TRBD1
j_call: TRBJ2-7

cdr3_aa: CASSEVTSYGYTF
cdr3_nt: TGCGCCAGCAGTGAAGTAACAAGCTATGGCTACACCTTC
clone_size: -
v_call: TRBV10-2
d_call: -
j_call: TRBJ1-2

cdr3_aa: CASIGIEAYEQYF
cdr3_nt: TGTGCCAGCATCGGGATAGAGGCCTACGAGCAGTACTTC
clone_size: -
v_call: TRBV2
d_call: -
j_call: TRBJ2-7

cdr3_aa: CASSVSGYNEQFF
cdr3_nt: TGTGCCAGCAGCGTTAGCGGTTACAATGAGCAGTTCTTC
clone_size: -
v_call: TRBV9
d_call: -
j_call: TRBJ2-1

cdr3_aa: CASRFPEGSNQPQHF
cdr3_nt: TGTGCCAGCCGTTTCCCGGAGGGTAGCAATCAGCCCCAGCATTTT
clone_size: -
v_call: TRBV6-6
d_call: -
j_call: TRBJ1-5

cdr3_aa: CASSEPAGALAEWGYGYTF
cdr3_nt: TGCGCCAGCAGTGAGCCTGCGGGGGCGTTAGCGGAATGGGGATATGGCTACACCTTC
clone_size: few
v_call: TRBV10-1
d_call: -
j_call: TRBJ1-2

cdr3_aa: CASSLGGTNQPQHF
cdr3_nt: TGTGCCAGCAGTCTAGGGGGAACCAATCAGCCCCAGCATTTT
clone_size: -
v_call: TRBV6-6
d_call: -
j_call: TRBJ1-5

cdr3_aa: CASSERGYQPQHF
cdr3_nt: TGTGCCAGCAGTGAACGGGGGTATCAGCCCCAGCATTTT
clone_size: -
v_call: TRBV25-1
d_call: -
j_call: TRBJ1-5

cdr3_aa: CASSDRHLSGNTIYF
cdr3_nt: TGTGCCAGCAGTGACAGACACCTCTCTGGAAACACCATATATTTT
clone_size: -
v_call: TRBV6-1
d_call: -
j_call: TRBJ1-3

cdr3_aa: CAISEGQGGGNIQYF
cdr3_nt: TGTGCCATCAGTGAGGGACAGGGAGGAGGAAACATTCAGTACTTC
clone_size: -
v_call: TRBV10-3
d_call: TRBD1
j_call: TRBJ2-4

cdr3_aa: CASSLALPGEGTDTQYF
cdr3_nt: TGTGCCAGCAGCTTAGCTCTCCCAGGGGAAGGCACAGATACGCAGTATTTT
clone_size: -
v_call: TRBV11-3
d_call: -
j_call: TRBJ2-3

cdr3_aa: CASSNGYEQYF
cdr3_nt: TGTGCCAGCTCAAACGGCTACGAGCAGTACTTC
clone_size: -
v_call: TRBV18
d_call: -
j_call: TRBJ2-7

cdr3_aa: CAWKTYGYTF
cdr3_nt: TGTGCCTGGAAAACATATGGCTACACCTTC
clone_size: -
v_call: TRBV30
d_call: -
j_call: TRBJ1-2

cdr3_aa: CACPREPAGYEQYF
cdr3_nt: TGTGCCTGCCCCAGGGAACCAGCAGGTTACGAGCAGTACTTC
clone_size: -
v_call: TRBV30
d_call: -
j_call: TRBJ2-7

cdr3_aa: CASSSTGSGANVLTF
cdr3_nt: TGTGCCAGCAGCTCAACAGGGTCTGGGGCCAACGTCCTGACTTTC
clone_size: -
v_call: TRBV5-4
d_call: -
j_call: TRBJ2-6

cdr3_aa: CASSTDSYNEQFF
cdr3_nt: TGTGCCAGCAGCACGGACAGCTACAATGAGCAGTTCTTC
clone_size: -
v_call: TRBV7-6
d_call: -
j_call: TRBJ2-1

cdr3_aa: CASSVDGGGDTQYF
cdr3_nt: TGTGCCAGCAGCGTAGACGGCGGGGGGGATACGCAGTATTTT
clone_size: -
v_call: TRBV9
d_call: TRBD2
j_call: TRBJ2-3

cdr3_aa: CASSWGGTGEQYF
cdr3_nt: TGCGCCAGCAGCTGGGGGGGCACGGGAGAGCAGTACTTC
clone_size: once
v_call: TRBV5-1
d_call: -
j_call: TRBJ2-7

cdr3_aa: CASSSQGDQPQHF
cdr3_nt: TGTGCCAGCAGCTCACAGGGTGATCAGCCCCAGCATTTT
clone_size: -
v_call: TRBV7-9
d_call: -
j_call: TRBJ1-5

cdr3_aa: CASRPGTGVEKLFF
cdr3_nt: TGTGCCAGCAGACCCGGGACAGGGGTTGAAAAACTGTTTTTT
clone_size: -
v_call: TRBV7-3
d_call: TRBD1
j_call: TRBJ1-4

cdr3_aa: CASSVGSGQANEQFF
cdr3_nt: TGTGCCAGCAGCGTAGGTAGCGGGCAAGCCAATGAGCAGTTCTTC
clone_size: -
v_call: TRBV9
d_call: TRBD2
j_call: TRBJ2-1

cdr3_aa: CASSLSLGRRASNQPQHF
cdr3_nt: TGTGCCAGTAGTCTCTCTCTAGGGAGGAGGGCCAGCAATCAGCCCCAGCATTTT
clone_size: -
v_call: TRBV19
d_call: -
j_call: TRBJ1-5

cdr3_aa: CASSLGAGDPYEQYF
cdr3_nt: TGCGCCAGCAGTCTTGGGGCAGGGGACCCCTACGAGCAGTACTTC
clone_size: -
v_call: TRBV4-1
d_call: -
j_call: TRBJ2-7

cdr3_aa: CASSASNANIQYF
cdr3_nt: TGTGCCAGCAGTGCCTCAAACGCGAACATTCAGTACTTC
clone_size: -
v_call: TRBV6-1
d_call: -
j_call: TRBJ2-4